The T cell receptor beta chain described here comes from a study of cytomegalovirus exposure and HLA in healthy donors. For the study at large: Tens of millions of unique TCRs, all from HLA-typed donors, were included in an early release of the data. Study findings and constraints: It was reported in a later analysis that an Asian-associated ancestry cluster showed fewer N-insertions than the approximately 670-donor mean. A later analysis found that most CMV-associated TCR beta chains appeared HLA-restricted.

Donors had nominal health at sampling but likely had unrecorded immune exposures. 60 Vbeta and 13 Jbeta primers were used in PCR. Clones were sequenced by immunoSEQ multiplex PCR, and TCRdb holds only the in-frame ones, with some missing. The top ten clones hold about 2% of a sample with 200,000 to 300,000 clones, 70% to 90% of them seen once. As to this clone: As yet, its antigen is unknown.

This TCR derives from a woman aged 40-49 years in good health and CMV-seropositive. Sequenced: PBMCs.

CDR3 amino acids: CASSLEGGAGDYGYTF. CDR3 bases: TGTGCCAGCAGCTTAGAAGGCGGGGCGGGGGACTATGGCTACACCTTC. The chain is built from TRBV13 and TRBJ1-2; perhaps TRBD1 as D (5 bases). V dropped 1 base and J dropped 3 bases, with 15 bases sitting between them. Germline-derived CDR1 and CDR2 are PRHDT and FYEKMQ (reference sequence). The length of the CDR3 is 16 residues.